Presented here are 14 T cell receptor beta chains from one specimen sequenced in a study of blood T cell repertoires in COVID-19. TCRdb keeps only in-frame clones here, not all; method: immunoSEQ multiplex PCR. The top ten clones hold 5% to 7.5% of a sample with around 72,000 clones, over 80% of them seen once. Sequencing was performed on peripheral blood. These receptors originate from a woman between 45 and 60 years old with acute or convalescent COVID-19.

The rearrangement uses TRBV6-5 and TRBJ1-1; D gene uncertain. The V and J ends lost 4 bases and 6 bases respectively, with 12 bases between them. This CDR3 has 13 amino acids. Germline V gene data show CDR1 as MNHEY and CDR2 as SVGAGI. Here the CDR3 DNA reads TGTGCCAGCAGTTTGGGAGTTGTCCCTGAAGCTTTCTTT. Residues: CASSLGVVPEAFF.

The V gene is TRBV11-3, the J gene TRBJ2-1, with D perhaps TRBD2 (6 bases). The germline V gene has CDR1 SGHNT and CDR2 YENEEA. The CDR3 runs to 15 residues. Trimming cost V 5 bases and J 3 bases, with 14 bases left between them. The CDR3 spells CASSVSGVDYNEQFF. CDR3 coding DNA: TGTGCCAGCAGCGTTTCGGGGGTAGACTACAATGAGCAGTTCTTC.

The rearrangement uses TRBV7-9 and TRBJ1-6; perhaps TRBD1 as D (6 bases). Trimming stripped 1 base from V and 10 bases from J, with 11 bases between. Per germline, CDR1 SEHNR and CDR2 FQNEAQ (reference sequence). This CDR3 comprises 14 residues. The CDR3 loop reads CASSLGTDGSPLHF. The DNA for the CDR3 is TGTGCCAGCAGCTTAGGGACAGACGGGTCACCCCTCCACTTT.

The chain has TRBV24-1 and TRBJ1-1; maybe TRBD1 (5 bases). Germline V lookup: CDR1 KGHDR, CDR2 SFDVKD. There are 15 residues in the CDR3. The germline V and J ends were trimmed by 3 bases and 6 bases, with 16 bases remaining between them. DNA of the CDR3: TGTGCCACCAGTGATGGGGCTGCAGGGATGGCTGAAGCTTTCTTT. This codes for CATSDGAAGMAEAFF.

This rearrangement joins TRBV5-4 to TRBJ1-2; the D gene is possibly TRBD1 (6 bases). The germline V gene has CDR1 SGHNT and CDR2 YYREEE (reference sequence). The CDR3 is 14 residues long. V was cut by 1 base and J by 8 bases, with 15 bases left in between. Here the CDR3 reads CASSLMGRGEGYTF. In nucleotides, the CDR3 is TGTGCCAGCAGCTTGATGGGCAGGGGAGAAGGCTACACCTTC.

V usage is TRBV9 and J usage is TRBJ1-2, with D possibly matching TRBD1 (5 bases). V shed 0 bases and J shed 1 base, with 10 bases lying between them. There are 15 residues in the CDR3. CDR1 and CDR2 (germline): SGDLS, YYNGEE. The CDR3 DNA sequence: TGTGCCAGCAGCGTAGGCGACAGACTTAACTATGGCTACACCTTC. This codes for CASSVGDRLNYGYTF.

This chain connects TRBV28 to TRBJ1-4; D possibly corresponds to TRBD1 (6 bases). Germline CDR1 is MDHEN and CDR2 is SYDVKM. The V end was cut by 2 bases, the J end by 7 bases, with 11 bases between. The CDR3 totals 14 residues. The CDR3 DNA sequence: TGTGCCAGCAGTTTAGCAGGGGCCGCTGAAAAACTGTTTTTT. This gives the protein CASSLAGAAEKLFF.

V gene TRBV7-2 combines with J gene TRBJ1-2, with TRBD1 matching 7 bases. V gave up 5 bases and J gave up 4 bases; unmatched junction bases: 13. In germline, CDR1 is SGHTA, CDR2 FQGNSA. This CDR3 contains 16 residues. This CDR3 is CASSPGPGTVLYGYTF. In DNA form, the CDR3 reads TGTGCCAGCAGCCCTGGACCCGGGACAGTCCTCTATGGCTACACCTTC.

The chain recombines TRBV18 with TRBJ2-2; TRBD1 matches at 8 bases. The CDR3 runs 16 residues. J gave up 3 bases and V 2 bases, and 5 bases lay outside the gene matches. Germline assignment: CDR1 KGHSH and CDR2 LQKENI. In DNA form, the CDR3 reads TGTGCCAGCTCACCAGGGCGGACAGGGTACACCGGGGAGCTGTTTTTT. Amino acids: CASSPGRTGYTGELFF.

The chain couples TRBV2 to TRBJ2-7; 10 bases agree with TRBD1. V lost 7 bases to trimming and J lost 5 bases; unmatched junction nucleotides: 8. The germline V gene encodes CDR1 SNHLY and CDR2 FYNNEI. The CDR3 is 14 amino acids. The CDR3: CASIPGQGIDEQYF. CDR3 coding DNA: TGTGCCAGCATTCCGGGACAGGGGATTGACGAGCAGTACTTC.

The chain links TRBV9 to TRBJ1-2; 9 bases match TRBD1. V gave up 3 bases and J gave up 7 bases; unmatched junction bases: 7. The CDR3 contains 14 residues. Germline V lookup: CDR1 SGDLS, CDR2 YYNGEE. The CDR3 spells CASSARDRVGGYTF. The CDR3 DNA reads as TGTGCCAGCAGCGCCCGGGACAGGGTGGGTGGCTACACCTTC. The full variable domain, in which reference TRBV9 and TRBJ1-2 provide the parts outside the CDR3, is DSGVTQTPKHLITATGQRVTLRCSPRSGDLSVYWYQQSLDQGLQFLIQYYNGEERAKGNILERFSAQQFPDLHSELNLSSLELGDSALYFCASSARDRVGGYTFGSGTRLTVV.

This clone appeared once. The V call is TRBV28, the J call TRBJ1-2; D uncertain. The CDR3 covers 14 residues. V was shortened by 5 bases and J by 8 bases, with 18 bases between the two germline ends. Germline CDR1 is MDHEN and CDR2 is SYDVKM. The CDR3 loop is CASSPRPRVKGYTF. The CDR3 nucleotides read TGTGCCAGCAGTCCCAGGCCGCGCGTGAAGGGCTACACCTTC.

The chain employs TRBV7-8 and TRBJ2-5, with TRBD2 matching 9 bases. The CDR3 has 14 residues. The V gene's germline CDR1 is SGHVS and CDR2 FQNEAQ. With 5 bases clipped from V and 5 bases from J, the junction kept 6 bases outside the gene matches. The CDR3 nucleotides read TGTGCCAGCAGCCGCGGGAGGGCCCTGGAGACCCAGTACTTC. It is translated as CASSRGRALETQYF.

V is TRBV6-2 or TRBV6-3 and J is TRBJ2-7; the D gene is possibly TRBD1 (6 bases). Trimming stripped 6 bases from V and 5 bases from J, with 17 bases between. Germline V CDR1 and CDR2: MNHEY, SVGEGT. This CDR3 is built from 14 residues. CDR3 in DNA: TGTGCCAGCAGCATACAGGGAAGATACGACGAGCAGTACTTC. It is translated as CASSIQGRYDEQYF.